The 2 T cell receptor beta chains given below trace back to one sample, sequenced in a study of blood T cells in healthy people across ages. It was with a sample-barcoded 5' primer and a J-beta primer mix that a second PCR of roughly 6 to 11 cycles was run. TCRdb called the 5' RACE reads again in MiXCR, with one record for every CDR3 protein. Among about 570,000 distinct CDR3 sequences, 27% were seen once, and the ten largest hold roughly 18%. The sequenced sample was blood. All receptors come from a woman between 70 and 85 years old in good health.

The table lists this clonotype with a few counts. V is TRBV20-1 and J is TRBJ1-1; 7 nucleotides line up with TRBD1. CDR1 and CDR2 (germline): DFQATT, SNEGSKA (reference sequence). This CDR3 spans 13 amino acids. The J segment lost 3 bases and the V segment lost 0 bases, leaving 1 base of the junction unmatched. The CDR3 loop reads CSARDQGDTEAFF. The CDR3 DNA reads TGCAGTGCTAGAGATCAGGGGGACACTGAAGCTTTCTTT.

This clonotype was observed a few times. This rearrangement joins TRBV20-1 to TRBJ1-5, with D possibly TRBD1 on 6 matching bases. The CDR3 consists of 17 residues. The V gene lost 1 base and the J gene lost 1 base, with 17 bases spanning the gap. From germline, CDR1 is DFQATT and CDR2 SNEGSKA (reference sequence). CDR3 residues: CSARVPQGGWSNQPQHF. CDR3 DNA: TGCAGTGCTAGAGTACCACAGGGAGGATGGAGCAATCAGCCCCAGCATTTT.